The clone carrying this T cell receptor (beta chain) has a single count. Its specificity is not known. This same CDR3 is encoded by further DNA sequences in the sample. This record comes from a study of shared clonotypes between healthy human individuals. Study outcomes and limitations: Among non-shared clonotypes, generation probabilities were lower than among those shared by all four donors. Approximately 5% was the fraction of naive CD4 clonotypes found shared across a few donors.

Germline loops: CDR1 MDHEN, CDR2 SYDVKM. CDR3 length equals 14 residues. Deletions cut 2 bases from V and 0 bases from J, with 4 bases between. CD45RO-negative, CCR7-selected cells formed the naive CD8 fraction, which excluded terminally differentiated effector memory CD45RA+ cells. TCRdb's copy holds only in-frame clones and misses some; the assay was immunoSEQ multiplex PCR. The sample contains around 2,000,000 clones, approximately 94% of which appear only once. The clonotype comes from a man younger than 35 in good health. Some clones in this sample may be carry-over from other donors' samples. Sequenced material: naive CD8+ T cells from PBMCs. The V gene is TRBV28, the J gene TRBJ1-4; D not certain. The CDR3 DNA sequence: TGTGCCAGCAGTTTAGAAGCAACTAATGAAAAACTGTTTTTT. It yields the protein CASSLEATNEKLFF.